Below, 2 T cell receptor beta chains from the same sample are listed, as sequenced in a study of CD8 T cells in ankylosing spondylitis. MiXCR was run by TCRdb on the 5' RACE reads, yielding one entry per CDR3 protein. The table records under 150,000 distinct CDR3 sequences, around 8.5% of them present only once. Input material: blood, either unsorted or a sorted T cell fraction (not recorded which). These receptors all come from a male donor with ankylosing spondylitis or in good health (not recorded which).

The CDR3: CASSPRRGQSYEQYF. The CDR3 DNA sequence: TGTGCCAGCAGCCCTCGGAGGGGACAGTCCTACGAGCAGTACTTC. The chain couples TRBV7-2 to TRBJ2-7, with D possibly being TRBD1 (7 bases). The CDR3 extends over 15 amino acids. The V and J ends lost 5 bases and 1 base respectively, with 15 bases between them. CDR1 is SGHTA, CDR2 FQGNSA, per germline.

In this sample, this clonotype turned up many times. This chain connects TRBV12-3 or TRBV12-4 to TRBJ2-7, with 8 bases identical to TRBD1. V shed 7 bases, J shed 3 bases, and the junction held 5 bases outside the gene matches. CDR3 length equals 13 residues. The CDR3 DNA follows: TGTGCCAGCACCCTGGGACAGGACTACGAGCAGTACTTC. This gives the protein CASTLGQDYEQYF.